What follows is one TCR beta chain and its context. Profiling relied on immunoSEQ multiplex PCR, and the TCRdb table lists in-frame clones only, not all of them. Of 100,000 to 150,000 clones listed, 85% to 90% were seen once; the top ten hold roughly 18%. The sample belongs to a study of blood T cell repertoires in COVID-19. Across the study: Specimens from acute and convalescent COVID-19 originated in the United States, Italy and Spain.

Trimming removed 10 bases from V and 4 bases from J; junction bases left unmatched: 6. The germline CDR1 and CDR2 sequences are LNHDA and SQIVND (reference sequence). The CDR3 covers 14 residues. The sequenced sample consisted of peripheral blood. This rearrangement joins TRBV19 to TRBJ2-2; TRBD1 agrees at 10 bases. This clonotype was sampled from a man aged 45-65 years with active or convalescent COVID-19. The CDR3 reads CATSGTGVTGELFF. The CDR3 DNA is TGTGCCACCTCCGGGACAGGGGTCACCGGGGAGCTGTTTTTT. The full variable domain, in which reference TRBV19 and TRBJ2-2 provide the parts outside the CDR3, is DGGITQSPKYLFRKEGQNVTLSCEQNLNHDAMYWYRQDPGQGLRLIYYSQIVNDFQKGDIAEGYSVSREKKESFPLTVTSAQKNPTAFYLCATSGTGVTGELFFGEGSRLTVL.